The 14 T cell receptor beta chains listed next were all sequenced from one sample in a study of CD8 T cells in ankylosing spondylitis. No antigens are known for them. Findings and limits, study-wide: Eight or nine highly homologous variants formed a TCR beta motif that appeared characteristic of ankylosing spondylitis blood.

TCRdb reprocessed the 5' RACE reads via MiXCR and lists one record per CDR3 protein. The data show 200,000 to 250,000 distinct CDR3 sequences, about 18% seen once. Specimen: blood, either unsorted or a sorted T cell fraction (not recorded which). The receptor set was obtained from a male donor with ankylosing spondylitis.

This clonotype was seen repeatedly, ten times or more. V gene TRBV5-6 combines with J gene TRBJ2-1; weak D call: TRBD1 (6 bases). In germline, CDR1 is SGHDT, CDR2 YYEEEE. CDR3 length: 15 residues. The ends were cut back, 6 bases at V and 4 bases at J, with 17 bases in the middle. The CDR3 sequence: CASNTDSLFYNEQFF. The CDR3 DNA reads TGTGCCAGCAACACGGACAGCCTGTTTTACAATGAGCAGTTCTTC.

The chain joins TRBV27 to TRBJ2-1, with D tentatively TRBD1 or TRBD2 (5 bases each). Germline CDR1 and CDR2: MNHEY and SMNVEV (reference sequence). V was trimmed by 2 bases and J by 4 bases, leaving 12 bases between them. This CDR3 is built from 15 residues. For the CDR3, the DNA is TGTGCCAGCAGTTTAGGGGACGGCAGGTACAATGAGCAGTTCTTC. Its protein is CASSLGDGRYNEQFF.

The table lists this clonotype with a few counts. The gene calls are TRBV9 and TRBJ2-7, with D possibly matching TRBD1 (6 bases). Germline loops: CDR1 SGDLS, CDR2 YYNGEE. Trimming left V 4 bases short and J 3 bases short, with 14 bases between. The length of the CDR3 is 14 residues. The CDR3 loop reads CASSTRDTDYEQYF. The CDR3 nucleotides are TGTGCCAGCAGCACCCGGGACACAGACTACGAGCAGTACTTC.

V gene TRBV11-2 combines with J gene TRBJ2-1; D may match TRBD1 or TRBD2 (5 bases each). Trimming removed 3 bases from V and 3 bases from J, with 12 bases in between. Germline values: CDR1 SGHAT, CDR2 FQNNGV. The CDR3 is made up of 15 amino acids. The CDR3 DNA is TGTGCCAGCAGCTTCCCGGGACCCCTCTACAATGAGCAGTTCTTC. It codes for CASSFPGPLYNEQFF.

V gene TRBV12-3 or TRBV12-4 combines with J gene TRBJ2-5; D gene unclear. This CDR3 spans 13 amino acids. V gave up 5 bases and J gave up 5 bases, with 12 bases separating them. Here the CDR3 reads CASSLGPWETQYF. CDR3 nucleotides: TGTGCCAGCAGTCTCGGGCCCTGGGAGACCCAGTACTTC.

This clonotype was observed a handful of times. The rearrangement links TRBV20-1 to TRBJ1-6, with TRBD1 as a possible D gene (6 bases). Trimming took 0 bases from V and 8 from J, leaving 14 bases between them. The CDR3 spans 15 residues. Germline-derived CDR1 and CDR2 are DFQATT and SNEGSKA (reference sequence). The CDR3 nucleotides read TGCAGTGCTAGAGATTGGGCAGGGGAGGATTCACCCCTCCACTTT. Its protein is CSARDWAGEDSPLHF.

This clonotype was observed a few times. The chain employs TRBV5-1 and TRBJ1-1; D may be TRBD1 (5 bases). Germline values: CDR1 SGHRS, CDR2 YFSETQ. The CDR3 sequence is 15 residues long. V was cut by 0 bases and J by 3 bases, with 12 bases left in between. CDR3 sequence (DNA): TGCGCCAGCAGCTTGGAAGGGGAAGGGTACACTGAAGCTTTCTTT. Amino acid sequence: CASSLEGEGYTEAFF. Variable domain in full (rest from reference TRBV5-1 and TRBJ1-1): KAGVTQTPRYLIKTRGQQVTLSCSPISGHRSVSWYQQTPGQGLQFLFEYFSETQRNKGNFPGRFSGRQFSNSRSEMNVSTLELGDSALYLCASSLEGEGYTEAFFGQGTRLTVV.

This clonotype was counted a few times. The chain couples TRBV20-1 to TRBJ2-5; 11 bases are a match to TRBD2. Germline V gives CDR1 DFQATT, CDR2 SNEGSKA (reference sequence). Trimming cost V 3 bases and J 3 bases; bases outside gene matches: 18. The CDR3 consists of 19 residues. CDR3 loop: CSASRGDYNSGRGEETQYF. For the CDR3, the DNA is TGCAGTGCTAGTAGGGGAGACTATAATAGCGGGAGGGGGGAAGAGACCCAGTACTTC.

This chain links TRBV7-9 with TRBJ2-3; a weak D match, TRBD1 (5 bases). The CDR3 covers 16 residues. CDR1 is SEHNR and CDR2 is FQNEAQ in the germline V gene (reference sequence). Trimming shortened V by 5 bases and J by 2 bases, and 17 bases separated the two germline ends. Here the CDR3 DNA reads TGTGCCAGCAGCCCCCCGGTTGGGGCAGACACAGATACGCAGTATTTT. Protein: CASSPPVGADTDTQYF.

The sample holds a few counts of this clonotype. The chain uses TRBV12-3 or TRBV12-4 and TRBJ2-1; maybe TRBD2 (5 bases). V lost 5 bases and J lost 7, with 18 bases in between. The CDR3 loop spans 15 amino acids. Written as DNA, the CDR3 is TGTGCCAGCAGTACGGGCTTCCATACGGGGAATGAGCAGTTCTTC. Translating it yields CASSTGFHTGNEQFF.

In its sample, this clonotype was seen many times. The CDR3 is CASSSEGGIETQYF. The CDR3 DNA reads as TGTGCCAGCAGTTCGGAGGGGGGGATAGAGACCCAGTACTTC. The V call is TRBV12-3 or TRBV12-4, the J call TRBJ2-5; the D gene is possibly TRBD2 (7 bases). The CDR3 runs 14 residues. V was shortened by 4 bases and J by 4 bases, with 13 bases between the two germline ends.

This rearrangement joins TRBV25-1 to TRBJ1-5; unclear D gene. V lost 8 bases and J lost 5, with 16 bases in between. Germline values: CDR1 MGHDK, CDR2 SYGVNS. The CDR3 runs 14 residues. CDR3 nucleotide sequence: TGTGCCAGCTCGCGGGGTGTGACGGATCAGCCCCAGCATTTT. It encodes CASSRGVTDQPQHF.

In its sample, this clonotype was seen a few times. The chain recombines TRBV19 with TRBJ1-3; 9 positions match TRBD1. This CDR3 contains 15 residues. Germline-derived CDR1 and CDR2 are LNHDA and SQIVND (reference sequence). The V gene end was trimmed by 6 bases and the J gene end by 2 bases; junction bases not matched to a gene: 5. The CDR3 sequence is CASSPGQGPGNTIYF. In DNA form, the CDR3 reads TGTGCCAGTAGCCCCGGACAGGGGCCTGGAAACACCATATATTTT.

V is TRBV4-1 and J is TRBJ2-7, with 9 bases fitting TRBD2. The CDR3 has 16 amino acids. Trimming removed 0 bases from V and 3 bases from J; junction bases left unmatched: 6. Germline V gives CDR1 MGHRA, CDR2 YSYEKL. The CDR3 nucleotides are TGCGCCAGCAGCCAAGAGCCGAGCGGGGGGCACTACGAGCAGTACTTC. Amino acids: CASSQEPSGGHYEQYF.